The 21 T cell receptor beta chains below were found in one sample sequenced in a study of CD8 T cells in ankylosing spondylitis. No antigen has been assigned to these receptors. Study-level findings and limits: A TCR beta motif of fewer than 10 highly homologous variants seemed to mark ankylosing spondylitis blood.

TCRdb re-called the 5' RACE reads with MiXCR, one entry per CDR3 protein. Among around 890,000 distinct CDR3 sequences listed, roughly 10% were seen once. The sequenced sample consisted of blood, either unsorted or a sorted T cell fraction (not recorded which). The receptors originated from a male donor with ankylosing spondylitis.

The CDR3 DNA follows: TGTGCCAGCAGCTCGGGACTAGCGGGCATGTACGAGCAGTACTTC. Encoded protein: CASSSGLAGMYEQYF. The rearrangement uses TRBV11-3 and TRBJ2-7, with 12 bases matching TRBD2. CDR3 length equals 15 residues. Germline CDR1 is SGHNT and CDR2 is YENEEA. After removal of 4 bases from V and 4 bases from J, the junction contained 5 bases not matched to a gene.

The rearrangement links TRBV4-3 to TRBJ2-1, with D possibly TRBD2 on 6 matching bases. The V end lost 0 bases, the J end lost 8 bases, and 23 bases lay between the germline ends. This CDR3 is built from 18 residues. The germline V gene has CDR1 LGHNA and CDR2 YSLEER. The CDR3 is CASSQDPGSGYLRDEQFF. The CDR3, as DNA: TGCGCCAGCAGCCAAGATCCCGGGAGCGGGTACCTCAGGGATGAGCAGTTCTTC.

This clonotype has more than one count but fewer than ten. The CDR3 bases are TGTGCCAGCAGTTACGTGGTGAGGAGAAACACCGGGGAGCTGTTTTTT. Translating it yields CASSYVVRRNTGELFF. V is TRBV6-2 or TRBV6-3 and J is TRBJ2-2; D call uncertain. Germline CDR1 MNHEY, CDR2 SVGEGT. The CDR3 contains 16 residues. V was trimmed by 2 bases and J by 2 bases, leaving 12 bases between them.

This clonotype was observed at least ten times. The CDR3 loop reads CASTGQNYGYTF. In DNA, the CDR3 is TGTGCCAGCACCGGACAAAACTATGGCTACACCTTC. The chain recombines TRBV28 with TRBJ1-2; TRBD1 is a possible D gene (5 bases). Trimming cost V 7 bases and J 2 bases, with 8 bases left between them. Germline CDR1 MDHEN, CDR2 SYDVKM. CDR3 size: 12 residues.

Only a few counts were recorded for this clonotype. The gene calls are TRBV20-1 and TRBJ1-2; D is uncertain. The CDR3 covers 11 residues. V lost 4 bases to trimming and J lost 4 bases, with 7 bases between them. Germline V lookup: CDR1 DFQATT, CDR2 SNEGSKA (reference sequence). CDR3: CSAMGGYGYTF. The CDR3, as DNA: TGCAGTGCTATGGGAGGCTATGGCTACACCTTC.

This clonotype was picked up many times. The chain uses TRBV12-3 or TRBV12-4 and TRBJ1-5; a weak D match, TRBD1 (6 bases). CDR3 length equals 14 residues. The ends were cut back, 3 bases at V and 11 bases at J, with 17 bases in the middle. CDR3 sequence: CASSLSVRGWTQHF. The CDR3 nucleotides are TGTGCCAGCAGTTTGTCGGTCAGGGGATGGACCCAGCATTTT.

The J gene is TRBJ2-3, the V gene TRBV7-9, with 12 bases lining up with TRBD2. Germline V gene sequence: CDR1 SEHNR, CDR2 FQNEAQ (reference sequence). The CDR3 covers 14 residues. After removal of 7 bases from V and 4 bases from J, the junction contained 3 bases not matched to a gene. CDR3 sequence reads: CASTPSGGADTQYF. The CDR3 nucleotides read TGTGCCAGCACCCCTAGCGGGGGGGCAGATACGCAGTATTTT.

The chain joins TRBV4-3 to TRBJ1-4; D is perhaps TRBD1 (5 bases). Between the trimmed V and J ends, which lost 0 bases and 6 bases, there was a span of 8 bases. CDR3 size: 14 residues. Germline lookup yields CDR1 LGHNA and CDR2 YSLEER. The DNA of the CDR3 is TGCGCCAGCAGCCAAGATGGGGGGTATGAAAAACTGTTTTTT. Translation gives CASSQDGGYEKLFF.

This clonotype was found a few times. The chain recombines TRBV15 with TRBJ2-1; 9 positions match TRBD2. V shed 8 bases, J shed 4 bases, and the junction held 6 bases outside the gene matches. Germline-derived CDR1 and CDR2 are LNHNV and YYDKDF (reference sequence). This CDR3 contains 14 residues. The CDR3: CATGRTSVYNEQFF. The DNA for the CDR3 is TGTGCCACCGGGCGGACTAGCGTTTACAATGAGCAGTTCTTC.

The gene calls are TRBV9 and TRBJ1-2; D is unresolved. This CDR3 comprises 15 residues. V was shortened by 4 bases and J by 2 bases, with 15 bases between the two germline ends. The germline gives CDR1 SGDLS, CDR2 YYNGEE. This CDR3 reads CASSRMEQPNYGYTF. The CDR3 DNA reads TGTGCCAGCAGCCGAATGGAGCAGCCGAACTATGGCTACACCTTC.

This clonotype has more than one count but fewer than ten. V and J are TRBV6-5 and TRBJ2-7; D not certain. The germline gives CDR1 MNHEY, CDR2 SVGAGI. Trimming stripped 6 bases from V and 4 bases from J, with 10 bases between. This CDR3 region has 12 residues. As DNA, the CDR3 is TGTGCCAGCAGAACTACGTTTTACGAGCAGTACTTC. Translating gives CASRTTFYEQYF.

This clonotype appeared a few times. The chain is built from TRBV10-3 and TRBJ2-7; possible D gene TRBD2, 7 bases. Looked up from germline, CDR1 is ENHRY and CDR2 is SYGVKD. Between the trimmed V and J ends, which lost 7 bases and 7 bases, there was a span of 17 bases. CDR3 size: 13 residues. The CDR3 here is CAITGGGAEEQYF. CDR3 sequence (DNA): TGTGCCATCACCGGAGGGGGGGCGGAAGAGCAGTACTTC.

This clonotype was picked up a small number of times. V usage is TRBV5-5 and J usage is TRBJ2-7, with 8 nucleotides matching TRBD1. V shed 4 bases, J shed 3 bases, and the junction held 9 bases outside the gene matches. The germline CDR1 and CDR2 sequences are SGHKS and YYEKEE (reference sequence). The CDR3 contains 15 residues. The CDR3 DNA reads as TGTGCCAGCAGCCAGAGACAGGGGCGAGTCTACGAGCAGTACTTC. Translation gives CASSQRQGRVYEQYF.

This clonotype was picked up a small number of times. V and J are TRBV5-1 and TRBJ1-3; D gene unclear. Germline V gives CDR1 SGHRS, CDR2 YFSETQ. Between the trimmed V and J ends, which lost 5 bases and 0 bases, there was a span of 9 bases. This CDR3 is 14 amino acids long. CDR3 residues: CASRTGISGNTIYF. CDR3 nucleotides: TGCGCCAGCAGAACCGGGATCTCTGGAAACACCATATATTTT.

V gene TRBV7-2 combines with J gene TRBJ2-3; D tentatively fits TRBD1 or TRBD2 (5 bases each). V was shortened by 0 bases and J by 4 bases, with 8 bases between the two germline ends. Germline V lookup: CDR1 SGHTA, CDR2 FQGNSA. The CDR3 loop spans 14 amino acids. The CDR3 nucleotides are TGTGCCAGCAGCTTAGCCGGGACCGCAGATACGCAGTATTTT. Protein product: CASSLAGTADTQYF.

The CDR3 is CASTQLGQETQYF. In DNA form, the CDR3 reads TGTGCCAGCACCCAACTAGGACAAGAGACCCAGTACTTC. This chain uses TRBV6-6 with TRBJ2-5; TRBD2 might be the D (5 bases). From germline, CDR1 is MNHNY and CDR2 SVGAGI (reference sequence). Between the trimmed V and J ends, which lost 7 bases and 2 bases, there was a span of 11 bases. The CDR3 totals 13 residues.

This chain links TRBV4-1 with TRBJ1-3; D unclear. From germline, CDR1 is MGHRA and CDR2 YSYEKL. Trimming cost V 6 bases and J 0 bases, with 12 bases left between them. The CDR3 runs to 15 residues. CDR3 bases: TGCGCCAGCAGTAAAACGGGAAACTCTGGAAACACCATATATTTT. Translation: CASSKTGNSGNTIYF.

This clonotype was counted a few times. The rearrangement joins TRBV6-5 to TRBJ2-3; 12 positions agree with TRBD2. Germline V gene sequence: CDR1 MNHEY, CDR2 SVGAGI. This CDR3 has 16 residues. Unmatched junction bases numbered 9, after V lost 4 bases and J lost 7 bases. This chain's CDR3 is CASSSRTSGGNNTQYF. The CDR3 DNA follows: TGTGCCAGCAGTTCCCGCACTAGCGGGGGGAACAATACGCAGTATTTT.

V usage is TRBV28 and J usage is TRBJ2-3; weak D call: TRBD2 (7 bases). Germline CDR1 MDHEN, CDR2 SYDVKM. Trimming removed 2 bases at V and 4 bases at J, with 19 bases between. This CDR3 comprises 17 residues. The CDR3 protein is CASSLDRPGGHSDTQYF. DNA of the CDR3: TGTGCCAGCAGTTTAGATCGTCCCGGGGGGCATTCAGATACGCAGTATTTT.

In this sample, this clonotype turned up a few times. The chain has TRBV7-2 and TRBJ2-2; no clear D. The CDR3 has 13 amino acids. Germline assignment: CDR1 SGHTA and CDR2 FQGNSA. Trimming removed 5 bases from V and 3 bases from J, with 7 bases in between. The CDR3 DNA reads as TGTGCCAGCAGCCCCGACTACACCGGGGAGCTGTTTTTT. This sequence encodes CASSPDYTGELFF.

The chain is built from TRBV7-2 and TRBJ2-1, with D hard to call. The CDR3 consists of 12 residues. Trimming removed 5 bases at V and 8 bases at J, with 10 bases between. The V gene's germline CDR1 is SGHTA and CDR2 FQGNSA. The CDR3 loop is CASSLHWDEQFF. The DNA for the CDR3 is TGTGCCAGCAGCCTTCACTGGGATGAGCAGTTCTTC.